The source of this T cell receptor (beta chain) is a study of T cell responses to AZD1222 COVID-19 vaccine. Broader study findings: White British people made up most donors, females outnumbered males, and clonal diversity was possibly underestimated. Across the whole spike, CD4 TCRs peaked at regions 160-218 and 743-854.

CDR1 is SEHNR, CDR2 FQNEAQ, per germline (reference sequence). This CDR3 spans 14 amino acids. Trimming took 5 bases from V and 8 from J, leaving 16 bases between them. Here immunoSEQ multiplex PCR was the method, and the copy in TCRdb shows in-frame clones only, minus some. The sample consists of roughly 82,000 clones, 70% to 90% of them appearing once. Notes on this clone: Its matching antigen is unknown.

V is TRBV7-9 and J is TRBJ2-1; the D call may be TRBD1 or TRBD2 (5 bases each). The material was peripheral blood, obtained on day 0 of AZD1222 vaccination. The receptor comes from an adult in good health. DNA of the CDR3: TGTGCCAGCAGCCAACATGGGACCGCTTATGAGCAGTTCTTC. This gives the protein CASSQHGTAYEQFF.